The clone carrying this T cell receptor (beta chain) was detected only once. Its antigen remains unidentified. Germline is not matched at one junction end, which may reflect a read error. Germline assignment: CDR1 MNHEY and CDR2 SVGAGI. The CDR3 runs 13 residues. This record belongs to a study of identical twins. Regarding the study as a whole: Analyses based on zero insertions could be partly confounded by invariant MAIT and iNKT cells. The analysis was cross-sectional rather than longitudinal within donors. In cord blood, abundant beta clonotypes had fewer insertions; memory showed no trend.

A universal primer site came from template switching; cDNA carried unique molecular identifiers. Each CDR3 protein is one row after TCRdb ran MiXCR on the 5' RACE reads. The data show about 100,000 distinct CDR3 sequences, 5.9% seen once. Sequencing used memory T cells sorted from blood. The chain has TRBV6-5 and TRBJ1-4, with D perhaps TRBD1 (6 bases). This sequence was found in a woman in her 50s in good health. CDR3 in amino acids: CASKTGTNENLFF. The CDR3 nucleotides read TGTGCCAGCAAAACAGGGACAAATGAAAACCTGTTTTTT.